The text below deals with one TCR beta chain. Its antigen is unidentified. This sample was included in a study of T cells expressing NK-cell markers. Study-level results: These clonotypes additionally ranked first within the CD3+CD56-NKG2C+ fraction of a handful of donors.

The CDR3 spans 15 residues. Germline V lookup: CDR1 MNHEY, CDR2 SVGEGT. From its re-call of the 5' RACE reads, TCRdb lists each CDR3 protein once, without DNA. This sample's table reports 550,000 to 600,000 distinct CDR3 sequences. The sequence was collected from a young man in good health. This sequence joins TRBV6-2 or TRBV6-3 and TRBJ2-2. Material: blood T cells: a sorted CD56 or NKG2C T cell subset, CD4+ or CD8+ T cells, or bulk PBMC T cells (not recorded which). CDR3 loop: CASSEKRSYTGELFF.